The present entry profiles one T cell receptor (beta chain) with its context. Its matching antigen is unknown. TCRdb recomputed calls from the multiplex PCR reads with MiXCR, one row per CDR3 protein. The data hold some 14,000 distinct CDR3 sequences, with approximately 62% observed a single time. This specimen comes from a study of breast tumors, draining lymph nodes, adjacent tissues. Study conclusions and caveats: Tumor repertoires ranked between lymph nodes and nontumor tissue in diversity, with V and J gene preferences. Most tumor T cells seemingly derive from lymph node, then expand in tumor. Luminal-like breast cancer showed significantly higher tumor–nontumor repertoire similarity than basal-like.

Trimming took 6 bases from V and 0 from J, leaving 11 bases between them. Germline-derived CDR1 and CDR2 are SNHLY and FYNNEI. The CDR3 loop spans 14 amino acids. The source is a female donor with breast cancer. Some clones in this sample may be carry-over from other donors' samples. Sequencing used tumor-adjacent breast tissue. J is TRBJ1-2 and V is TRBV2; D not certain. The CDR3 spells CASSWLQANYGYTF. In nucleotides, the CDR3 is TGTGCCAGCAGCTGGTTACAAGCTAACTATGGCTACACCTTC.